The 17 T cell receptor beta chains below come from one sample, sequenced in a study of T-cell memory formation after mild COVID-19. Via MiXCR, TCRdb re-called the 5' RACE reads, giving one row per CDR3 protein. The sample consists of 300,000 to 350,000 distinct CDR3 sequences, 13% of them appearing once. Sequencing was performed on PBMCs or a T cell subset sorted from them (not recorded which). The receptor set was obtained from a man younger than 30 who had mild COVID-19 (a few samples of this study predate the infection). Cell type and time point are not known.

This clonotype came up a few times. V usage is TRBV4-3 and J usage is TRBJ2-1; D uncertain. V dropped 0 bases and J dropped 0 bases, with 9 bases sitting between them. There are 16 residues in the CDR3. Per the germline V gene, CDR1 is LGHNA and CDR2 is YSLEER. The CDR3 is CASSQDRLNSYNEQFF. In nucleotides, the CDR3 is TGCGCCAGCAGCCAAGATAGACTGAACTCCTACAATGAGCAGTTCTTC.

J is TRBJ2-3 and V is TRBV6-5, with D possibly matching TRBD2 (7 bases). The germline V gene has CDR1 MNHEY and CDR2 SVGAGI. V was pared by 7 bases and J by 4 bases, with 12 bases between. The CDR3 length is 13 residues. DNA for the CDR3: TGTGCCAGCACCTGGGGGGGCGCAGATACGCAGTATTTT. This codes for CASTWGGADTQYF.

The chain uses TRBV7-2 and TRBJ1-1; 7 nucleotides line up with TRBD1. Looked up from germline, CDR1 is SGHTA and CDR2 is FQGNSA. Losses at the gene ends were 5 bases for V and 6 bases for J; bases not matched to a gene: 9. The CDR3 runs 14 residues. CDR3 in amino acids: CASSPTPGQPEAFF. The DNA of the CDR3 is TGTGCCAGCAGCCCTACTCCGGGACAGCCTGAAGCTTTCTTT.

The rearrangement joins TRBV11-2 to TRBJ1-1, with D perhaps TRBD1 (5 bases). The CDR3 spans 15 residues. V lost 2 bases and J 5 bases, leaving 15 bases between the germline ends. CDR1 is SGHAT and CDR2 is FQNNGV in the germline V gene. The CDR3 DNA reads TGTGCCAGCAGCTTATCGACCTTGGGGCGGACTGAAGCTTTCTTT. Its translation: CASSLSTLGRTEAFF.

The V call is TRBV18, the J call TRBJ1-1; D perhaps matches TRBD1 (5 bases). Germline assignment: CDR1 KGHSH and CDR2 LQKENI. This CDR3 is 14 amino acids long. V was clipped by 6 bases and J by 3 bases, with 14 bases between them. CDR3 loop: CASSKGRDHTEAFF. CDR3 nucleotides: TGTGCCAGCTCCAAGGGCAGGGACCACACTGAAGCTTTCTTT.

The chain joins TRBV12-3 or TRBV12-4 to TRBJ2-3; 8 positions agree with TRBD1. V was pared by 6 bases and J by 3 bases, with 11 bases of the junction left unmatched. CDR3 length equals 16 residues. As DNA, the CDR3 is TGTGCCAGCAGCCGCAGACAGGGGACCTCTACAGATACGCAGTATTTT. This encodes CASSRRQGTSTDTQYF.

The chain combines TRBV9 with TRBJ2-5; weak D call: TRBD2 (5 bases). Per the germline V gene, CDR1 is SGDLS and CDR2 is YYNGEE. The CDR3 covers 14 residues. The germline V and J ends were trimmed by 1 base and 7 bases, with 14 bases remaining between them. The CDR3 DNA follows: TGTGCCAGCAGCGTAAAACTCGGGGATGGGACCCAGTACTTC. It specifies CASSVKLGDGTQYF.

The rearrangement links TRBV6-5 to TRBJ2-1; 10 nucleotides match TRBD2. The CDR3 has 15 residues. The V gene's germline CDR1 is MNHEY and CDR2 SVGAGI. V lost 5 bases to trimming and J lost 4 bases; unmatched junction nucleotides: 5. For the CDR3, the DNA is TGTGCCAGCAGTCCGTCTAGCGGGGGATACAATGAGCAGTTCTTC. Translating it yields CASSPSSGGYNEQFF.

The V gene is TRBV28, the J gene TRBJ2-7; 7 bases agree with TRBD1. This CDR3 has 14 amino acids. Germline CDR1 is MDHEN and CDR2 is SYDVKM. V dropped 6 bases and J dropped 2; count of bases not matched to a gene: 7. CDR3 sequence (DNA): TGTGCCAGCAGCTCGGGGACAGCCCCCTACGAGCAGTACGTC. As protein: CASSSGTAPYEQYV.

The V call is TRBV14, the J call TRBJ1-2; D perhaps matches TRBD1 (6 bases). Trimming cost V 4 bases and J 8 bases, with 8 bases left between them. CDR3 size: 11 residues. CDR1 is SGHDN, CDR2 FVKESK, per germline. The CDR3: CASSPGQGYTF. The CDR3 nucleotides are TGTGCCAGCAGCCCCGGACAGGGCTACACCTTC.

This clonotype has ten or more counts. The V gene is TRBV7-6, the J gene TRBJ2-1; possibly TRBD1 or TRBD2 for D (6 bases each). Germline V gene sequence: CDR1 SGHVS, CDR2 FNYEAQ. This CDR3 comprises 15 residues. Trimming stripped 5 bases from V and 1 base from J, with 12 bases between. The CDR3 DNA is TGTGCCAGCAGCCCAGGAGGGGGGTCCTACAATGAGCAGTTCTTC. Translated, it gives CASSPGGGSYNEQFF.

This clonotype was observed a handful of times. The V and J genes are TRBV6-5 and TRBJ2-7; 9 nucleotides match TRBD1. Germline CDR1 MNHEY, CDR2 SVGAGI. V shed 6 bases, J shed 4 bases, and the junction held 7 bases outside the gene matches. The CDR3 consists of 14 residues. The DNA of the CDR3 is TGTGCCAGCAGCCCCCGGGACAGGGAGTACGAGCAGTACGTC. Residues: CASSPRDREYEQYV.

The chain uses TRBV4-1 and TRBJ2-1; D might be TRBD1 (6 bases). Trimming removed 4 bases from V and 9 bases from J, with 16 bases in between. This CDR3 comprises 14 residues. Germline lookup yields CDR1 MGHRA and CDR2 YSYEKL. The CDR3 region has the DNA TGCGCCAGCAGCCCCCCTCCAGGGGCTAGTGAGCAGTTCTTC. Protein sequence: CASSPPPGASEQFF.

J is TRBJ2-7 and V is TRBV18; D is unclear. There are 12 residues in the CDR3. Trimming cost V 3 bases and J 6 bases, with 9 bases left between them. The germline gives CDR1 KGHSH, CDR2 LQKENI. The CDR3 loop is CASSPVDGEQYF. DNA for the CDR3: TGTGCCAGCTCACCCGTGGATGGCGAGCAGTACTTC.

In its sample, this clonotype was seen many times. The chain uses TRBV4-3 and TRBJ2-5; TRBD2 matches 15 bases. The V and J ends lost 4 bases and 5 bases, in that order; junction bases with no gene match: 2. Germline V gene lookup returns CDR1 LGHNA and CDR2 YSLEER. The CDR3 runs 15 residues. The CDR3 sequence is CASSPGTSGGETQYF. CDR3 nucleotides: TGCGCCAGCAGCCCCGGGACTAGCGGGGGGGAGACCCAGTACTTC.

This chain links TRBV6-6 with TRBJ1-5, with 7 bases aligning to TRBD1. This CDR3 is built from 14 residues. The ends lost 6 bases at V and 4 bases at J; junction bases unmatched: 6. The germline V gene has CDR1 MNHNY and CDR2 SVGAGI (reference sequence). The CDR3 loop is CASRTGTDNQPQHF. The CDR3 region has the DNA TGTGCCAGCAGGACAGGGACTGATAATCAGCCCCAGCATTTT.

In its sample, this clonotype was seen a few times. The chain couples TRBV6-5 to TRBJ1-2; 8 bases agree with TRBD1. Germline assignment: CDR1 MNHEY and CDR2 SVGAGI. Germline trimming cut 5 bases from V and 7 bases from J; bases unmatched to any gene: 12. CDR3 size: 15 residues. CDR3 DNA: TGTGCCAGCAGTGACGCGACAGGGGCCGCCTTTGGCTACACCTTC. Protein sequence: CASSDATGAAFGYTF.